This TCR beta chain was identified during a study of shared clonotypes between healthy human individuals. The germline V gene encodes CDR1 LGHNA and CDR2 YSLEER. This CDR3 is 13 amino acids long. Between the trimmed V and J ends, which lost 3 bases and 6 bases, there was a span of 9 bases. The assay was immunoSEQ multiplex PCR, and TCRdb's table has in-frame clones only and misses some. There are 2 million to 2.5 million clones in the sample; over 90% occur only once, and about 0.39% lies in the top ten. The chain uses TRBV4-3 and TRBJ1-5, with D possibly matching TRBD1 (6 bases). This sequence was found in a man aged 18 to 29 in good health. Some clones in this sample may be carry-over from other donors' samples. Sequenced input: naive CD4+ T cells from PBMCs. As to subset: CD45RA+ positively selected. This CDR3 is CASSQEQGQPQHF. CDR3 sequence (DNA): TGCGCCAGCAGCCAGGAACAGGGTCAGCCCCAGCATTTT.